This TCR beta chain was captured in a study of cytomegalovirus exposure and HLA in healthy donors. Study-wide context: From HLA-typed donors, an early data release held about 85 million unique TCRs. Study-wide results and caveats: Per published accounts, TCR beta sequences correctly predicted the HLA-A and HLA-B alleles of most subjects. The authors excluded some V segments, including TRBV6-2 and TRBV6-3, as indistinguishable.

PCR used 60 Vbeta primers and 13 Jbeta primers. The protocol was immunoSEQ multiplex PCR, while the TCRdb copy is restricted to in-frame clones and leaves out a portion. The sample records just over 200,000 clones, around 80% being singletons. For this clone: Its antigen remains unknown.

Germline V gene lookup returns CDR1 MNHEY and CDR2 SMNVEV (reference sequence). Trimming left V 3 bases short and J 0 bases short, with 11 bases between. This CDR3 is 15 amino acids long. This chain connects TRBV27 to TRBJ1-2; D gene unclear. The sample comprised PBMCs. The receptor's source is a man over 45 in good health and CMV-seronegative. This chain's CDR3 is CASSFSGNTNYGYTF. CDR3 sequence (DNA): TGTGCCAGCAGTTTTTCCGGGAATACTAACTATGGCTACACCTTC.